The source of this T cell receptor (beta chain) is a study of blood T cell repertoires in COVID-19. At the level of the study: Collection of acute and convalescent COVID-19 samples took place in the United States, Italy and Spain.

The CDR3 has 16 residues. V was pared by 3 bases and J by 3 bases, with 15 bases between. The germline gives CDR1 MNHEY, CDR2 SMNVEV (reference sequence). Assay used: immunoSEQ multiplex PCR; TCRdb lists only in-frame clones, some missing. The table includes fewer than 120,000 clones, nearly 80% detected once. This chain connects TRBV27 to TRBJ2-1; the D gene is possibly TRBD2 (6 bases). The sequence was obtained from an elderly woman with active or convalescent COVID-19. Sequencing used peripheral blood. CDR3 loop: CASSFRLATYYNEQFF. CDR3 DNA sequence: TGTGCCAGCAGTTTTCGGCTAGCGACATACTACAATGAGCAGTTCTTC.